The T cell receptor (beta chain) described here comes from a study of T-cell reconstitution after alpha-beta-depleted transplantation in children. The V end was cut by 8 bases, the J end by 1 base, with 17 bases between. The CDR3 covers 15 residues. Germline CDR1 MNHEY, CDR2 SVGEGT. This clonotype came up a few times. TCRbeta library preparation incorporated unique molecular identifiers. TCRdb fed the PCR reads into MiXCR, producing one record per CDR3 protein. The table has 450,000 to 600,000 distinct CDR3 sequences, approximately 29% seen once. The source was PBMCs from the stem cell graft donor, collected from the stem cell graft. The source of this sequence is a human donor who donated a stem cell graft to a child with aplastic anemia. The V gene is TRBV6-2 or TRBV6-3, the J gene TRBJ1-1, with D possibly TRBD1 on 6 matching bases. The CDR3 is CASRNPGQQNTEAFF. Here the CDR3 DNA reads TGTGCCAGCCGAAACCCGGGACAACAGAACACTGAAGCTTTCTTT.